Presented here are 7 T cell receptor beta chains from one specimen sequenced in a study of chemoradiotherapy in HPV16-positive cancers. Produced via immunoSEQ multiplex PCR; TCRdb's table is partial and in-frame only. Of about 6,200 clones listed, approximately 80% were seen once; the top ten hold 5.5% to 8%. The sequencing used tumor tissue, collected from a patient who underwent chemoradiotherapy. Receptor source: a human donor with HPV-associated anogenital cancer.

The chain uses TRBV7-9 and TRBJ1-5, with unresolved D. In germline, CDR1 is SEHNR, CDR2 FQNEAQ (reference sequence). The germline V and J ends were trimmed by 3 bases and 11 bases, with 14 bases remaining between them. CDR3 length: 13 residues. The CDR3 here is CASSFEGVGAQHF. The CDR3 DNA sequence: TGTGCCAGCAGCTTCGAAGGTGTTGGGGCCCAGCATTTT. Together with reference TRBV7-9 and TRBJ1-5, the CDR3 gives the full variable domain: DTGVSQNPRHKITKRGQNVTFRCDPISEHNRLYWYRQTLGQGPEFLTYFQNEAQLEKSRLLSDRFSAERPKGSFSTLEIQRTEQGDSAMYLCASSFEGVGAQHFGDGTRLSIL.

As regards this clone: Relative to the germline gene, one junction end is altered; a read error may explain this. This sequence joins TRBV11-3 and TRBJ2-3; TRBD1 aligns across 10 bases. This CDR3 is built from 18 residues. In germline, CDR1 is SGHNT, CDR2 YENEEA. Here the CDR3 DNA reads TGTGCCAGCAGCGTAGAGGGACAGGGGACCTCTAGCACAGATACGCAGTATTTT. Translation gives CASSVEGQGTSSTDTQYF.

The chain is built from TRBV27 and TRBJ2-3, with 8 bases fitting TRBD2. Germline V gene sequence: CDR1 MNHEY, CDR2 SMNVEV (reference sequence). V was pared by 7 bases and J by 6 bases, with 9 bases of the junction left unmatched. The CDR3 covers 14 residues. The CDR3 nucleotides read TGTGCCAGCACAAAACCCGGGGGGGCCGATACGCAGTATTTT. Its protein is CASTKPGGADTQYF.

In this sample, this clone turned up a few times. The V gene is TRBV28, the J gene TRBJ1-2; D is ambiguous. The CDR3 contains 14 residues. V was cut by 2 bases and J by 4 bases, with 11 bases left in between. Germline assignment: CDR1 MDHEN and CDR2 SYDVKM. This CDR3 reads CASSLLGQRYGYTF. CDR3 nucleotides: TGTGCCAGCAGTTTACTTGGTCAGCGCTATGGCTACACCTTC.

The chain couples TRBV5-1 to TRBJ2-1, with D possibly matching TRBD1 (6 bases). CDR1 is SGHRS and CDR2 is YFSETQ in the germline V gene. The CDR3 spans 15 residues. Trimming took 2 bases from V and 3 from J, leaving 12 bases between them. The CDR3 reads CASSLQGQSYNEQFF. The CDR3 DNA follows: TGCGCCAGCAGCTTACAGGGTCAAAGCTACAATGAGCAGTTCTTC. Based on the CDR3 plus reference TRBV5-1 and TRBJ2-1, the full variable domain is KAGVTQTPRYLIKTRGQQVTLSCSPISGHRSVSWYQQTPGQGLQFLFEYFSETQRNKGNFPGRFSGRQFSNSRSEMNVSTLELGDSALYLCASSLQGQSYNEQFFGPGTRLTVL.

The CDR3 loop is CASSARGSPGTGGLLSYEQYF. CDR3 in DNA: TGTGCCAGCAGCGCACGTGGGTCCCCCGGGACAGGGGGCCTTTTGTCCTACGAGCAGTACTTC. This chain connects TRBV2 to TRBJ2-7; 12 bases map to TRBD1. Germline V CDR1 and CDR2: SNHLY, FYNNEI. V trimming: 6 bases; J trimming: 1 base; junction bases outside the gene matches: 22. CDR3 size: 21 residues. The whole variable domain, remainder taken from reference TRBV2 and TRBJ2-7, is EPEVTQTPSHQVTQMGQEVILRCVPISNHLYFYWYRQILGQKVEFLVSFYNNEISEKSEIFDDQFSVERPDGSNFTLKIRSTKLEDSAMYFCASSARGSPGTGGLLSYEQYFGPGTRLTVT.

Within the sample, this clone is medium-sized. Other nucleotide sequences in the sample specify the same CDR3. This chain joins TRBV4-1 and TRBJ1-2; 9 nucleotides agree with TRBD1. Looked up from germline, CDR1 is MGHRA and CDR2 is YSYEKL. V lost 3 bases, J lost 4 bases, and 0 bases stayed unmatched. The CDR3 covers 13 residues. The CDR3 coding sequence is TGCGCCAGCAGCCAGGACAGGGGCTATGGCTACACCTTC. It translates to CASSQDRGYGYTF.